Each of the 27 T cell receptor beta chains below was sequenced from the same sample in a study of blood T cell repertoires in COVID-19. The protocol was immunoSEQ multiplex PCR, while the TCRdb copy is restricted to in-frame clones and leaves out a portion. There are a few hundred thousand clones in the sample; about 90% occur only once, and over 4.5% lies in the top ten. Sequencing was done on a sample of PBMCs or T cells enriched from blood (not recorded which). Receptor source: a man younger than 40 who had recovered from COVID-19.

This clone was seen a handful of times. Different DNA sequences within this sample yield the same CDR3. The chain joins TRBV5-1 to TRBJ2-5; tentative D call: TRBD2 (6 bases). Germline V CDR1 and CDR2: SGHRS, YFSETQ. This CDR3 has 15 residues. Trimming stripped 1 base from V and 2 bases from J, with 12 bases between. The CDR3 DNA sequence: TGCGCCAGCAGCTTGAACACCGGGGGACAAGAGACCCAGTACTTC. This sequence encodes CASSLNTGGQETQYF.

This chain connects TRBV19 to TRBJ1-5; TRBD1 aligns across 7 bases. CDR3 length: 15 amino acids. The germline CDR1 and CDR2 sequences are LNHDA and SQIVND (reference sequence). Germline trimming cut 5 bases from V and 4 bases from J; bases unmatched to any gene: 8. The CDR3 is CASSLGQVLNQPQHF. As DNA, the CDR3 is TGTGCCAGTAGTTTAGGACAGGTCCTAAATCAGCCCCAGCATTTT.

This rearrangement joins TRBV28 to TRBJ2-1; no definite D call. V was clipped by 7 bases and J by 2 bases, with 12 bases between them. The CDR3 has 14 amino acids. In germline, CDR1 is MDHEN, CDR2 SYDVKM. In DNA, the CDR3 is TGTGCCAGCACCTCCGTGGCCCCCTACAATGAGCAGTTCTTC. Translation gives CASTSVAPYNEQFF.

The chain combines TRBV7-2 with TRBJ1-3, with D uncertain. Trimming left V 1 base short and J 4 bases short, with 11 bases between. The CDR3 contains 15 residues. Germline V lookup: CDR1 SGHTA, CDR2 FQGNSA. CDR3: CASSLVLTSGNTIYF. DNA of the CDR3: TGTGCCAGCAGCTTAGTGCTAACGAGCGGAAACACCATATATTTT. The full variable domain, its missing parts supplied by reference TRBV7-2 and TRBJ1-3, is GAGVSQSPSNKVTEKGKDVELRCDPISGHTALYWYRQSLGQGLEFLIYFQGNSAPDKSGLPSDRFSAERTGGSVSTLTIQRTQQEDSAVYLCASSLVLTSGNTIYFGEGSWLTVV.

This clone has only one observation. The chain is built from TRBV6-5 and TRBJ1-4; D gene unclear. V shed 6 bases and J shed 0 bases, with 8 bases lying between them. From germline, CDR1 is MNHEY and CDR2 SVGAGI. The CDR3 runs 14 residues. The CDR3 protein is CASSDTPTNEKLFF. The CDR3, as DNA: TGTGCCAGCAGCGACACTCCAACTAATGAAAAACTGTTTTTT.

The chain carries TRBV6-5 and TRBJ2-5, with 7 bases identical to TRBD2. The ends lost 0 bases at V and 3 bases at J; junction bases unmatched: 1. Germline CDR1 is MNHEY and CDR2 is SVGAGI. The CDR3 is 14 residues long. This chain's CDR3 is CASSYSGGEETQYF. In DNA, the CDR3 is TGTGCCAGCAGTTACTCTGGGGGGGAAGAGACCCAGTACTTC.

The chain recombines TRBV9 with TRBJ1-3; a possible D gene is TRBD1 (6 bases). Per germline, CDR1 SGDLS and CDR2 YYNGEE. This CDR3 region has 18 residues. Trimming pared 0 bases from V and 0 bases from J, leaving 16 bases between. CDR3 sequence: CASSVASGTPVSGNTIYF. DNA of the CDR3: TGTGCCAGCAGCGTAGCTTCGGGGACACCGGTCTCTGGAAACACCATATATTTT.

The V gene is TRBV7-9, the J gene TRBJ2-3; a possible D gene is TRBD2 (6 bases). V gave up 4 bases and J gave up 1 base, with 6 bases separating them. The CDR3 spans 13 residues. The germline CDR1 and CDR2 sequences are SEHNR and FQNEAQ (reference sequence). CDR3 DNA sequence: TGTGCCAGCAGCTGGGGGGGCACAGATACGCAGTATTTT. Its translation is CASSWGGTDTQYF.

The rearrangement links TRBV5-4 to TRBJ2-2; 8 bases fit TRBD2. Germline V gene data show CDR1 as SGHNT and CDR2 as YYREEE (reference sequence). The CDR3 extends over 17 amino acids. Trimming removed 4 bases from V and 1 base from J; junction bases left unmatched: 9. The CDR3 nucleotides are TGTGCCAGCAGCCCCGGGGGGGAAGGCCAGAACACCGGGGAGCTGTTTTTT. This sequence encodes CASSPGGEGQNTGELFF.

The chain combines TRBV9 with TRBJ2-1; D unclear. CDR3 size: 12 residues. Looked up from germline, CDR1 is SGDLS and CDR2 is YYNGEE. V shed 4 bases and J shed 7 bases, with 9 bases lying between them. CDR3 in amino acids: CASSKDLNEQFF. In nucleotides, the CDR3 is TGTGCCAGCAGCAAAGACTTGAATGAGCAGTTCTTC.

The chain has TRBV15 and TRBJ2-3, with TRBD1 matching 7 bases. Germline V lookup: CDR1 LNHNV, CDR2 YYDKDF (reference sequence). The CDR3 runs to 14 residues. V gave up 3 bases and J gave up 0 bases; unmatched junction bases: 0. The CDR3 sequence is CATSRTGSTDTQYF. CDR3 nucleotides: TGTGCCACCAGCAGGACAGGGAGCACAGATACGCAGTATTTT.

As regards this clone: Other nucleotide sequences from this sample produce the same CDR3. The V call is TRBV18, the J call TRBJ1-5; 7 bases fit TRBD1. This CDR3 has 14 residues. Losses at the gene ends were 3 bases for V and 2 bases for J; bases not matched to a gene: 1. Looked up from germline, CDR1 is KGHSH and CDR2 is LQKENI. CDR3 sequence (DNA): TGTGCCAGCTCACCCGGACAGGGCAATCAGCCCCAGCATTTT. As protein: CASSPGQGNQPQHF.

The V and J genes are TRBV10-2 and TRBJ2-7; 9 nucleotides line up with TRBD1. Germline assignment: CDR1 WSHSY and CDR2 SAAADI. The CDR3 length is 15 residues. V shed 6 bases, J shed 5 bases, and the junction held 11 bases outside the gene matches. The CDR3 region is CASRGSRDRVHEQYF. CDR3 DNA: TGCGCCAGCAGAGGATCCCGGGACAGGGTCCACGAGCAGTACTTC.

This clone occurred once. V gene TRBV7-8 combines with J gene TRBJ1-3; D gene ambiguous. From germline, CDR1 is SGHVS and CDR2 FQNEAQ. V was cut by 5 bases and J by 6 bases, with 5 bases left in between. CDR3 size: 11 residues. This CDR3 reads CASSPLNTIYF. The CDR3 DNA reads TGTGCCAGCAGCCCCCTAAACACCATATATTTT.

J is TRBJ2-7 and V is TRBV14; D uncertain. This CDR3 has 12 residues. CDR1 and CDR2 (germline): SGHDN, FVKESK. Trimming left V 0 bases short and J 4 bases short, with 4 bases between. DNA of the CDR3: TGTGCCAGCAGCCAAGAACATTACGAGCAGTACTTC. Translating it yields CASSQEHYEQYF.

This chain links TRBV11-3 with TRBJ2-2; 9 positions match TRBD1. This CDR3 has 14 amino acids. CDR1 is SGHNT, CDR2 YENEEA, per germline. The junction had 3 bases not matched to a gene; V was cut back by 3 bases and J by 7 bases. CDR3 protein: CASSFDRGNGELFF. In DNA, the CDR3 is TGTGCCAGCAGCTTTGACAGGGGGAACGGGGAGCTGTTTTTT.

The gene calls are TRBV6-5 and TRBJ1-6; 7 nucleotides align to TRBD1. Germline loops: CDR1 MNHEY, CDR2 SVGAGI. The CDR3 sequence is 15 residues long. The ends lost 2 bases at V and 15 bases at J; junction bases unmatched: 13. CDR3 amino acids: CASSYLDVEGANLHF. CDR3 bases: TGTGCCAGCAGTTACCTCGATGTGGAGGGGGCTAACCTCCACTTT.

This clone has a handful of counts. The chain employs TRBV30 and TRBJ2-1; D might be TRBD2 (6 bases). The germline V and J ends were trimmed by 4 bases and 10 bases, with 11 bases remaining between them. Germline V lookup: CDR1 GTSNPN, CDR2 SVGIG (reference sequence). This CDR3 comprises 11 residues. CDR3 region: CAWMTAGEQFF. For the CDR3, the DNA is TGTGCCTGGATGACGGCGGGAGAGCAGTTCTTC.

The J gene is TRBJ1-5, the V gene TRBV19; D gene unclear. The length of the CDR3 is 14 residues. Germline V gene lookup returns CDR1 LNHDA and CDR2 SQIVND (reference sequence). Trimming removed 5 bases at V and 7 bases at J, with 15 bases between. Here the CDR3 DNA reads TGTGCCAGTAGTCCCCGGAGGGATAAGCAGCCCCAGCATTTT. Residues: CASSPRRDKQPQHF.

The V and J genes are TRBV24-1 and TRBJ1-4, with D possibly being TRBD1 (5 bases). The V gene's germline CDR1 is KGHDR and CDR2 SFDVKD. V lost 7 bases to trimming and J lost 7 bases, with 18 bases between them. The CDR3 spans 15 residues. This CDR3 reads CATSPGTGWGEKLFF. In nucleotides, the CDR3 is TGTGCCACCAGCCCGGGCACAGGTTGGGGTGAAAAACTGTTTTTT.

The rearrangement joins TRBV7-9 to TRBJ1-5; D possibly corresponds to TRBD1 (5 bases). This CDR3 spans 15 amino acids. Trimming cost V 4 bases and J 0 bases, with 10 bases left between them. Germline V gene sequence: CDR1 SEHNR, CDR2 FQNEAQ (reference sequence). CDR3 DNA sequence: TGTGCCAGCAGCTCCTCGCAGGGTAGCAATCAGCCCCAGCATTTT. As protein: CASSSSQGSNQPQHF.

The V call is TRBV3-1 (or the pseudogene TRBV3-2), the J call TRBJ2-7, with unresolved D. V lost 5 bases to trimming and J lost 0 bases, with 2 bases between them. The V gene's germline CDR1 is LGHDT and CDR2 YNNKEL (reference sequence). The CDR3 sequence is 11 residues long. CDR3 sequence reads: CASSYSYEQYF. DNA of the CDR3: TGTGCCAGCAGCTACTCCTACGAGCAGTACTTC.

The V call is TRBV9, the J call TRBJ1-2, with D possibly TRBD1 on 5 matching bases. The V gene lost 2 bases and the J gene lost 1 base, with 9 bases spanning the gap. The CDR3 consists of 14 residues. CDR1 and CDR2 from the germline V gene are SGDLS and YYNGEE. Here the CDR3 reads CASSVSQGNYGYTF. As DNA, the CDR3 is TGTGCCAGCAGCGTTTCTCAGGGTAACTATGGCTACACCTTC.

For this clone: Additional DNA sequences in this sample encode the identical CDR3. The rearrangement joins TRBV12-3 or TRBV12-4 to TRBJ2-6; the D is unclear. The CDR3 is made up of 13 amino acids. Trimming took 5 bases from V and 4 from J, leaving 6 bases between them. The CDR3 is CASSPSGANVLTF. The CDR3 DNA follows: TGTGCCAGCAGTCCCTCCGGGGCCAACGTCCTGACTTTC.

This clone showed up just once. This chain joins TRBV4-1 and TRBJ2-1; D is possibly TRBD1 (6 bases). CDR1 is MGHRA, CDR2 YSYEKL, per germline. The CDR3 is made up of 15 amino acids. V lost 5 bases and J lost 3, with 14 bases in between. CDR3 sequence (DNA): TGCGCCAGCAGCTCAGGGGTTTCTAGCTACAATGAGCAGTTCTTC. This gives the protein CASSSGVSSYNEQFF.

The V and J genes are TRBV28 and TRBJ1-1; D is unresolved. Germline CDR1 reads MDHEN; CDR2 reads SYDVKM. CDR3 size: 12 residues. Trimming pared 2 bases from V and 5 bases from J, leaving 6 bases between. The CDR3 loop reads CASSLVRTEAFF. CDR3 sequence (DNA): TGTGCCAGCAGTTTAGTTAGAACTGAAGCTTTCTTT.

This rearrangement joins TRBV15 to TRBJ1-2; 7 positions agree with TRBD1. In germline, CDR1 is LNHNV, CDR2 YYDKDF (reference sequence). Losses at the gene ends were 1 base for V and 2 bases for J; bases not matched to a gene: 7. There are 16 residues in the CDR3. Written as DNA, the CDR3 is TGTGCCACCAGCAGAGGCCCGGAGGGGGCAAACTATGGCTACACCTTC. Translated, it gives CATSRGPEGANYGYTF.